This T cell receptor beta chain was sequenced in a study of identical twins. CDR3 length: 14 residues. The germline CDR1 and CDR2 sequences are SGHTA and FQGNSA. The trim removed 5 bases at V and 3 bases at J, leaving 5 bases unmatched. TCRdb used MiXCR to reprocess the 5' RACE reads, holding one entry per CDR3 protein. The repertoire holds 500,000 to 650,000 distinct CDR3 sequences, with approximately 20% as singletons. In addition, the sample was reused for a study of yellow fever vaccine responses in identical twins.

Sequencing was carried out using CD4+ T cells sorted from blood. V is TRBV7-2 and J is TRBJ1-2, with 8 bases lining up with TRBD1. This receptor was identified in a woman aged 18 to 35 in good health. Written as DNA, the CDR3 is TGTGCCAGCAGCGTAAACAGGGGGTACTATGGCTACACCTTC. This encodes CASSVNRGYYGYTF. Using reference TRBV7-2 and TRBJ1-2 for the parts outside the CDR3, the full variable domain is GAGVSQSPSNKVTEKGKDVELRCDPISGHTALYWYRQSLGQGLEFLIYFQGNSAPDKSGLPSDRFSAERTGGSVSTLTIQRTQQEDSAVYLCASSVNRGYYGYTFGSGTRLTVV.